A single sample gave rise to the 21 T cell receptor beta chains below, sequenced in a study of blood T cell repertoires in COVID-19. TCRdb's table, derived via immunoSEQ multiplex PCR, lists solely in-frame clones and lacks some. The repertoire holds about 270,000 clones, with 86% as singletons. Sequencing was carried out using PBMCs or T cells enriched from blood (not recorded which). The receptor set was obtained from a woman under 30 who had recovered from COVID-19.

The rearrangement uses TRBV3-1 (or the pseudogene TRBV3-2) and TRBJ2-2; D is uncertain. In germline, CDR1 is LGHDT, CDR2 YNNKEL (reference sequence). V gave up 3 bases and J gave up 3 bases, with 11 bases separating them. This CDR3 region has 15 residues. The CDR3 coding sequence is TGTGCCAGCAGCCAGACCCGGGTGCACACCGGGGAGCTGTTTTTT. This codes for CASSQTRVHTGELFF.

The J gene is TRBJ2-3, the V gene TRBV4-2; perhaps TRBD2 as D (6 bases). The CDR3 extends over 17 amino acids. Germline V gives CDR1 LGHNA, CDR2 YNFKEQ. V was cut by 0 bases and J by 4 bases, with 17 bases left in between. The CDR3 spells CASSQDGGDPLPDTQYF. As DNA, the CDR3 is TGTGCCAGCAGCCAAGATGGAGGGGATCCGCTTCCAGATACGCAGTATTTT.

The V and J genes are TRBV3-1 (or the pseudogene TRBV3-2) and TRBJ1-2, with a possible D match to TRBD1 (6 bases). CDR3 length: 13 amino acids. Germline V gives CDR1 LGHDT, CDR2 YNNKEL (reference sequence). V lost 4 bases and J 10 bases, leaving 16 bases between the germline ends. The CDR3 DNA sequence: TGTGCCAGCAGCCCGGCTAAGGGGGATTACTACACCTTC. The encoded protein is CASSPAKGDYYTF.

The J gene is TRBJ1-4, the V gene TRBV7-9; 8 positions agree with TRBD1. V lost 5 bases, J lost 8 bases, and 10 bases stayed unmatched. Per germline, CDR1 SEHNR and CDR2 FQNEAQ (reference sequence). The CDR3 covers 15 residues. The CDR3 loop reads CASSLPGTGEEKLFF. CDR3 DNA: TGTGCCAGCAGCCTCCCCGGGACAGGAGAAGAAAAACTGTTTTTT. The full variable domain, completed using reference TRBV7-9 and TRBJ1-4, is DTGVSQNPRHKITKRGQNVTFRCDPISEHNRLYWYRQTLGQGPEFLTYFQNEAQLEKSRLLSDRFSAERPKGSFSTLEIQRTEQGDSAMYLCASSLPGTGEEKLFFGSGTQLSVL.

This chain uses TRBV5-1 with TRBJ2-3; TRBD2 aligns across 8 bases. V gave up 0 bases and J gave up 2 bases; unmatched junction bases: 11. In germline, CDR1 is SGHRS, CDR2 YFSETQ. The CDR3 is made up of 18 amino acids. DNA of the CDR3: TGCGCCAGCAGCTTGGGGGTGAGAAGCGGGGGTTACACAGATACGCAGTATTTT. It translates to CASSLGVRSGGYTDTQYF. The full variable domain, in which reference TRBV5-1 and TRBJ2-3 provide the parts outside the CDR3, is KAGVTQTPRYLIKTRGQQVTLSCSPISGHRSVSWYQQTPGQGLQFLFEYFSETQRNKGNFPGRFSGRQFSNSRSEMNVSTLELGDSALYLCASSLGVRSGGYTDTQYFGPGTRLTVL.

The chain couples TRBV7-2 to TRBJ1-1, with D uncertain. The V gene's germline CDR1 is SGHTA and CDR2 FQGNSA. This CDR3 spans 13 amino acids. The germline V and J ends were trimmed by 1 base and 4 bases, with 7 bases remaining between them. The CDR3 region is CASSLVSGTEAFF. The CDR3, as DNA: TGTGCCAGCAGCTTAGTATCAGGCACTGAAGCTTTCTTT.

This chain links TRBV19 with TRBJ2-3; D ambiguous. This CDR3 has 13 amino acids. Trimming took off 1 base at V and 6 bases at J, with 8 bases between the two ends. Germline V gene data show CDR1 as LNHDA and CDR2 as SQIVND (reference sequence). Written as DNA, the CDR3 is TGTGCCAGTAGTATAGCGGCGGCGGATACGCAGTATTTT. This encodes CASSIAAADTQYF. Full variable domain (remainder filled in from reference TRBV19 and TRBJ2-3): DGGITQSPKYLFRKEGQNVTLSCEQNLNHDAMYWYRQDPGQGLRLIYYSQIVNDFQKGDIAEGYSVSREKKESFPLTVTSAQKNPTAFYLCASSIAAADTQYFGPGTRLTVL.

The chain's CDR3 is CASSFDRGGSDGDSNTEAFF. CDR3 DNA: TGTGCCAGCAGTTTCGACCGGGGAGGGTCGGACGGAGACTCGAACACTGAAGCTTTCTTT. The chain employs TRBV6-2 or TRBV6-3 and TRBJ1-1; D gene ambiguous. Germline CDR1 is MNHEY and CDR2 is SVGEGT. V lost 4 bases to trimming and J lost 1 base, with 28 bases between them. This CDR3 is 20 amino acids long.

The chain joins TRBV11-2 to TRBJ2-7; 9 bases align to TRBD2. CDR3 length: 16 amino acids. The germline CDR1 and CDR2 sequences are SGHAT and FQNNGV. The V segment lost 4 bases and the J segment 3 bases; nucleotides outside the gene matches: 10. In DNA, the CDR3 is TGTGCCAGCAGCTCGATCGTCGCGACTAGCGGCTACGAGCAGTACTTC. It specifies CASSSIVATSGYEQYF.

The V call is TRBV19, the J call TRBJ2-1, with 10 positions matching TRBD2. Looked up from germline, CDR1 is LNHDA and CDR2 is SQIVND (reference sequence). V trimming: 8 bases; J trimming: 3 bases; junction bases outside the gene matches: 1. CDR3 length: 13 residues. The CDR3 region is CASGLADYNEQFF. In nucleotides, the CDR3 is TGTGCCAGTGGACTAGCGGACTACAATGAGCAGTTCTTC. The full variable domain, with the rest looked up from reference TRBV19 and TRBJ2-1, is DGGITQSPKYLFRKEGQNVTLSCEQNLNHDAMYWYRQDPGQGLRLIYYSQIVNDFQKGDIAEGYSVSREKKESFPLTVTSAQKNPTAFYLCASGLADYNEQFFGPGTRLTVL.

The chain links TRBV28 to TRBJ2-4, with 8 bases identical to TRBD2. The CDR3 runs to 18 residues. The germline gives CDR1 MDHEN, CDR2 SYDVKM. Unmatched junction bases numbered 17, after V lost 10 bases and J lost 0 bases. The CDR3 region has the DNA TGTGCCACCAATCGGGGGCCAGTAGCGGGATTAGCCAAAAACATTCAGTACTTC. Amino acids: CATNRGPVAGLAKNIQYF. The whole variable domain, filled in from reference TRBV28 and TRBJ2-4, reads DVKVTQSSRYLVKRTGEKVFLECVQDMDHENMFWYRQDPGLGLRLIYFSYDVKMKEKGDIPEGYSVSREKKERFSLILESASTNQTSMYLCATNRGPVAGLAKNIQYFGAGTRLSVL.

The J gene is TRBJ1-5, the V gene TRBV28, with 7 bases lining up with TRBD1. The CDR3 runs to 15 residues. Trimming took 4 bases from V and 4 from J; bases not matched to a gene: 7. The germline gives CDR1 MDHEN, CDR2 SYDVKM. CDR3 in amino acids: CASSSGTARNQPQHF. In DNA form, the CDR3 reads TGTGCCAGCAGTTCCGGGACAGCCCGTAATCAGCCCCAGCATTTT.

The rearrangement links TRBV5-1 to TRBJ2-5; 7 bases match TRBD1. Germline values: CDR1 SGHRS, CDR2 YFSETQ. The J segment lost 9 bases and the V segment lost 9 bases, leaving 17 bases of the junction unmatched. The CDR3 covers 14 residues. As DNA, the CDR3 is TGCGCCACCGGTACCGGGACAGTGGGTGAGGCCCAGTACTTC. Protein: CATGTGTVGEAQYF.

The CDR3 loop reads CASSLEVFGNTIYF. CDR3 DNA sequence: TGTGCCAGCAGCTTAGAGGTCTTTGGAAACACCATATATTTT. The rearrangement links TRBV5-6 to TRBJ1-3; D unresolved. The CDR3 totals 14 residues. Germline V gene lookup returns CDR1 SGHDT and CDR2 YYEEEE. V lost 2 bases, J lost 3 bases, and 9 bases lay in between. The full variable domain, with the rest looked up from reference TRBV5-6 and TRBJ1-3, is DAGVTQSPTHLIKTRGQQVTLRCSPKSGHDTVSWYQQALGQGPQFIFQYYEEEERQRGNFPDRFSGHQFPNYSSELNVNALLLGDSALYLCASSLEVFGNTIYFGEGSWLTVV.

The genes are TRBV7-9 and TRBJ2-5; possible D gene TRBD2, 6 bases. V was shortened by 4 bases and J by 5 bases, with 11 bases between the two germline ends. This CDR3 has 13 residues. Germline CDR1 reads SEHNR; CDR2 reads FQNEAQ (reference sequence). CDR3 sequence: CASSSRLVETQYF. Written as DNA, the CDR3 is TGTGCCAGCAGCTCGCGACTAGTTGAGACCCAGTACTTC.

The chain is built from TRBV30 and TRBJ2-2; 8 bases are shared with TRBD2. This CDR3 comprises 15 residues. Trimming cost V 0 bases and J 4 bases; bases outside gene matches: 4. Germline loops: CDR1 GTSNPN, CDR2 SVGIG (reference sequence). This CDR3 is CAWSVDLAGTGELFF. The CDR3 bases are TGTGCCTGGAGTGTAGACCTAGCGGGCACCGGGGAGCTGTTTTTT.

V and J are TRBV28 and TRBJ1-6, with 8 bases identical to TRBD1. Germline CDR1 MDHEN, CDR2 SYDVKM. This CDR3 is 16 amino acids long. V dropped 3 bases and J dropped 6; count of bases not matched to a gene: 7. In DNA, the CDR3 is TGTGCCAGCAGTTTTTTCCCTGGACAGGGTAATTCACCCCTCCACTTT. It specifies CASSFFPGQGNSPLHF.

The chain is built from TRBV30 and TRBJ2-7; 10 bases agree with TRBD2. V dropped 5 bases and J dropped 5; count of bases not matched to a gene: 3. This CDR3 has 12 residues. The V gene's germline CDR1 is GTSNPN and CDR2 SVGIG (reference sequence). Here the CDR3 DNA reads TGTGCCTGGTCTAGCGGGAGCCACGAGCAGTACTTC. Its protein is CAWSSGSHEQYF.

The chain joins TRBV5-4 to TRBJ1-2; no clear D gene. The germline CDR1 and CDR2 sequences are SGHNT and YYREEE (reference sequence). The CDR3 length is 15 residues. V was cut by 3 bases and J by 0 bases, with 12 bases left in between. This CDR3 reads CASSSREPANYGYTF. The CDR3 DNA reads TGTGCCAGCAGCTCCCGGGAGCCAGCTAACTATGGCTACACCTTC.

The chain is built from TRBV28 and TRBJ2-6; 8 bases fit TRBD1. Germline V CDR1 and CDR2: MDHEN, SYDVKM. CDR3 length: 17 amino acids. V lost 5 bases, J lost 4 bases, and 10 bases stayed unmatched. Here the CDR3 DNA reads TGTGCCAGCAGTCCCGGGACAGGTGATCCCGGGGCCAACGTCCTGACTTTC. It encodes CASSPGTGDPGANVLTF.

J is TRBJ1-1 and V is TRBV20-1, with D unclear. The germline CDR1 and CDR2 sequences are DFQATT and SNEGSKA (reference sequence). The CDR3 runs to 14 residues. V was shortened by 3 bases and J by 3 bases, with 14 bases between the two germline ends. Here the CDR3 DNA reads TGCAGTGCTAGTTTATTTGGCGGGCACACTGAAGCTTTCTTT. It is translated as CSASLFGGHTEAFF.